The source of this TCR beta chain is a study of T cell changes during pregnancy in multiple sclerosis. The repertoire was sequenced with immunoSEQ multiplex PCR; TCRdb's copy has only in-frame clones and lacks some. Among approximately 85,000 clones listed, 80% to 95% were seen once. Germline V CDR1 and CDR2: SQVTM, ANQGSEA. V dropped 7 bases and J dropped 6; count of bases not matched to a gene: 3. This CDR3 comprises 12 residues. The sequence was collected from a female donor with multiple sclerosis, enrolled in a pregnancy study. The chain couples TRBV29-1 to TRBJ2-2, with 9 bases aligning to TRBD1. The starting material was peripheral blood, obtained in the first trimester of pregnancy. The CDR3 is CSGRTGAGELFF. The CDR3 bases are TGCAGCGGCCGGACAGGGGCCGGGGAGCTGTTTTTT.